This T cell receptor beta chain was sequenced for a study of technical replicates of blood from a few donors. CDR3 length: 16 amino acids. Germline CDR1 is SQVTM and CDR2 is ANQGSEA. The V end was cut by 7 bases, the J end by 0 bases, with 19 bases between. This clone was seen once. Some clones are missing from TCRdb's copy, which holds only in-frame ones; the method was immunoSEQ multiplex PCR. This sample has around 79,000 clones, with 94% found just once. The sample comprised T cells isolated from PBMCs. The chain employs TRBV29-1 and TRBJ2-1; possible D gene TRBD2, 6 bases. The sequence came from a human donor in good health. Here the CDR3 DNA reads TGCAGCGCCGCCCAAGGTGGGGGGAGCTCCTACAATGAGCAGTTCTTC. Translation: CSAAQGGGSSYNEQFF.